The 17 T cell receptor beta chains listed next were all sequenced from one sample in a study of blood T cells in healthy people across ages. It was with a sample-barcoded 5' primer and a J-beta primer mix that a second PCR of roughly 6 to 11 cycles was run. TCRdb independently ran MiXCR on the 5' RACE reads; one entry per CDR3 protein. In the table there are about 1,400,000 distinct CDR3 sequences, approximately 59% of which are singletons. Sequencing input: blood. The origin of the receptors is a man aged 18 to 35 in good health.

The genes are TRBV5-1 and TRBJ2-5; D is uncertain. The V gene lost 3 bases and the J gene lost 11 bases, with 17 bases spanning the gap. Germline V gene lookup returns CDR1 SGHRS and CDR2 YFSETQ. The CDR3 is made up of 13 amino acids. This CDR3 reads CASSSPRQRQQYF. The DNA of the CDR3 is TGCGCCAGCAGCTCCCCCCGACAACGCCAGCAGTACTTC.

This sequence joins TRBV28 and TRBJ2-3; 7 nucleotides align to TRBD2. The CDR3 loop spans 14 amino acids. The V gene end was trimmed by 4 bases and the J gene end by 2 bases; junction bases not matched to a gene: 3. CDR1 and CDR2 (germline): MDHEN, SYDVKM. In DNA, the CDR3 is TGTGCCAGCAGTTCCCTAGCGGACACAGATACGCAGTATTTT. Its protein product is CASSSLADTDTQYF. Filled out from reference TRBV28 and TRBJ2-3, the complete variable domain reads DVKVTQSSRYLVKRTGEKVFLECVQDMDHENMFWYRQDPGLGLRLIYFSYDVKMKEKGDIPEGYSVSREKKERFSLILESASTNQTSMYLCASSSLADTDTQYFGPGTRLTVL.

On this clonotype: Germline and junction disagree at one end, which may indicate a read error. The genes are TRBV5-1 and TRBJ1-6, with D perhaps matching TRBD1 (5 bases). Germline-derived CDR1 and CDR2 are SGHRS and YFSETQ. The CDR3 is 14 residues long. CDR3 nucleotides: TGCGCCAACAGCTTGTCAGGGAGTAATTCACCCCTCCACTTT. It specifies CANSLSGSNSPLHF.

The chain combines TRBV20-1 with TRBJ2-4; the D is unclear. The better agreement between TRBJ2-5 and the DNA end casts doubt on the J call. Germline CDR1 DFQATT, CDR2 SNEGSKA (reference sequence). The CDR3 has 12 amino acids. The CDR3 DNA is TGCAGTGCTAGAGGTCGGAGAGAGACCCAGTACTTC. Translating it yields CSARGRRETQYF.

The chain recombines TRBV9 with TRBJ2-3; unclear D gene. Per the germline V gene, CDR1 is SGDLS and CDR2 is YYNGEE. This CDR3 spans 16 amino acids. V lost 4 bases and J 0 bases, leaving 15 bases between the germline ends. The CDR3 reads CASSIRLPASTDTQYF. The CDR3 DNA reads as TGTGCCAGCAGCATCAGACTGCCAGCTAGCACAGATACGCAGTATTTT.

V and J are TRBV7-9 and TRBJ2-3; D is tentatively TRBD1 or TRBD2 (5 bases each). The V and J ends lost 7 bases and 4 bases respectively, with 15 bases between them. The germline CDR1 and CDR2 sequences are SEHNR and FQNEAQ (reference sequence). CDR3 length equals 14 residues. The CDR3 reads CASIALPGPDTQYF. The CDR3 DNA sequence: TGTGCCAGCATCGCCCTTCCGGGACCAGATACGCAGTATTTT.

This clonotype was picked up a small number of times. V gene TRBV7-9 combines with J gene TRBJ1-2, with D perhaps matching TRBD1 (6 bases). The germline CDR1 and CDR2 sequences are SEHNR and FQNEAQ (reference sequence). CDR3 length: 13 amino acids. V was trimmed by 5 bases and J by 8 bases, leaving 15 bases between them. The CDR3: CASSDQDRGGYTF. CDR3 DNA sequence: TGTGCCAGCAGCGACCAGGACAGAGGAGGCTACACCTTC.

The CDR3 spells CSAVPLNEKLFF. DNA for the CDR3: TGCAGTGCTGTCCCCCTTAATGAAAAACTGTTTTTT. The V call is TRBV20-1, the J call TRBJ1-4; D is undetermined. The CDR3 is made up of 12 amino acids. Trimming left V 5 bases short and J 4 bases short, with 8 bases between. Germline CDR1 and CDR2: DFQATT and SNEGSKA (reference sequence).

This clonotype was observed a handful of times. The chain joins TRBV4-2 to TRBJ2-7; 9 nucleotides match TRBD1. This CDR3 comprises 19 residues. Losses at the gene ends were 0 bases for V and 0 bases for J; bases not matched to a gene: 12. Germline V gives CDR1 LGHNA, CDR2 YNFKEQ. CDR3 in DNA: TGTGCCAGCAGCCAAGAAGGAGGGACAGGGCTACTTAGCTCCTACGAGCAGTACTTC. Its translation is CASSQEGGTGLLSSYEQYF.

The rearrangement uses TRBV5-1 and TRBJ2-1; 11 nucleotides match TRBD2. Germline V gene sequence: CDR1 SGHRS, CDR2 YFSETQ. With 6 bases clipped from V and 3 bases from J, the junction kept 11 bases outside the gene matches. The CDR3 runs 17 residues. The CDR3 region has the DNA TGCGCCAGCAAACGCGAACTAGCGGGAGAGTTCTACAATGAGCAGTTCTTC. Translated: CASKRELAGEFYNEQFF.

CDR3 residues: CASSEVIGYDEQFF. The DNA of the CDR3 is TGCGCCAGCAGTGAGGTTATAGGGTATGATGAGCAGTTCTTC. The chain combines TRBV10-1 with TRBJ2-1; D not resolved. V lost 2 bases, J lost 8 bases, and 13 bases lay in between. This CDR3 region has 14 residues. Germline CDR1 is WNHNN and CDR2 is SYGVQD (reference sequence).

DNA of the CDR3: TGTGCCAGCAGCTTAGGTCCCGGCGATGAGCAGTTCTTC. This codes for CASSLGPGDEQFF. The chain carries TRBV7-2 and TRBJ2-1; D gene unclear. Trimming took 1 base from V and 8 from J, leaving 9 bases between them. The CDR3 sequence is 13 residues long. Germline V gene lookup returns CDR1 SGHTA and CDR2 FQGNSA.

This clonotype was counted a few times. DNA of the CDR3: TGTGCCAGCACGCCGGAGGGGGAGGGAGGCTACACCTTC. Translating it yields CASTPEGEGGYTF. The genes are TRBV6-1 and TRBJ1-2; TRBD1 is a possible D gene (6 bases). The CDR3 is made up of 13 amino acids. Germline CDR1 reads MNHNS; CDR2 reads SASEGT. V was trimmed by 7 bases and J by 8 bases, leaving 17 bases between them.

V usage is TRBV4-2 and J usage is TRBJ2-1; D remains unclear. Trimming removed 0 bases at V and 4 bases at J, with 13 bases between. Germline CDR1 is LGHNA and CDR2 is YNFKEQ. The CDR3 totals 16 residues. In DNA, the CDR3 is TGTGCCAGCAGCCAAGAGGGGTCAGACCTTTACAATGAGCAGTTCTTC. It translates to CASSQEGSDLYNEQFF.

The rearrangement uses TRBV20-1 and TRBJ2-1, with 9 bases lining up with TRBD2. V was clipped by 1 base and J by 8 bases; unmatched bases: 21. Looked up from germline, CDR1 is DFQATT and CDR2 is SNEGSKA (reference sequence). This CDR3 has 19 amino acids. In DNA form, the CDR3 reads TGCAGTGCTAGAGTGTCTCGGCCCCAAATAGCGGGAGAAGTCTATGAGCAGTTCTTC. Amino acids: CSARVSRPQIAGEVYEQFF.

The gene calls are TRBV3-1 and TRBJ1-4; tentative D call: TRBD1 (5 bases). The germline CDR1 and CDR2 sequences are LGHDT and YNNKEL (reference sequence). The V end was cut by 0 bases, the J end by 7 bases, with 12 bases between. The CDR3 is made up of 15 amino acids. The CDR3 DNA follows: TGTGCCAGCAGCCAAGACCCAGGGCGTAGTGAAAAACTGTTTTTT. This sequence encodes CASSQDPGRSEKLFF.

The rearrangement links TRBV5-1 to TRBJ2-5; D remains unclear. V dropped 0 bases and J dropped 4 bases, with 10 bases sitting between them. Looked up from germline, CDR1 is SGHRS and CDR2 is YFSETQ. This CDR3 has 14 amino acids. The CDR3 is CASSLGEGRETQYF. DNA of the CDR3: TGCGCCAGCAGCTTGGGGGAAGGGCGAGAGACCCAGTACTTC.